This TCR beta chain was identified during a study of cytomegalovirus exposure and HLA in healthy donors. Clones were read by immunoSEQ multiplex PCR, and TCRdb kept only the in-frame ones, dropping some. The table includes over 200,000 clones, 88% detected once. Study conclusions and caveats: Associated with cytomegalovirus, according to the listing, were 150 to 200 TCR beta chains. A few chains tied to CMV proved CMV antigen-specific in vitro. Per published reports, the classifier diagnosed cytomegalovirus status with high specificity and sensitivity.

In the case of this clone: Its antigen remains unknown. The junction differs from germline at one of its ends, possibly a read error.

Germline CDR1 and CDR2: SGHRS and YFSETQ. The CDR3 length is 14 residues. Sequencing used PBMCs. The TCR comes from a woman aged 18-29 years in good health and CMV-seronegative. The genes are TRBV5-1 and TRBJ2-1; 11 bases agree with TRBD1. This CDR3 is CASSLGQGDREQFF. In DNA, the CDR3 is TGCGCCAGCAGTTTGGGACAGGGGGATCGGGAGCAGTTCTTC.